Sequencing of this TCR beta chain was carried out in a study of cytomegalovirus exposure and HLA in healthy donors. Germline V CDR1 and CDR2: SNHLY, FYNNEI. V shed 8 bases, J shed 8 bases, and the junction held 8 bases outside the gene matches. This CDR3 has 15 amino acids. PCR was performed using 60 Vbeta and 13 Jbeta primers. Authors' processing steps: The count from a later analysis was about 80 million unique TCR beta chains, some 10 million of them shared. Profiled with immunoSEQ multiplex PCR; TCRdb holds only in-frame clones, not every one. That table gives V, J and clone size, and the DNA gave D and trimming. The sample includes about 200,000 clones, around three quarters of them seen just once. The sample holds one count of this clone.

This chain links TRBV2 with TRBJ2-1; TRBD2 matches at 14 bases. The sample taken for sequencing was PBMCs. This TCR was sampled from a man aged 40-55 years in good health and CMV-seronegative. In DNA, the CDR3 is TGTGCCAGCCCCCCCCGGACTAGCGGGGGGTATGAGCAGTTCTTC. Protein: CASPPRTSGGYEQFF.